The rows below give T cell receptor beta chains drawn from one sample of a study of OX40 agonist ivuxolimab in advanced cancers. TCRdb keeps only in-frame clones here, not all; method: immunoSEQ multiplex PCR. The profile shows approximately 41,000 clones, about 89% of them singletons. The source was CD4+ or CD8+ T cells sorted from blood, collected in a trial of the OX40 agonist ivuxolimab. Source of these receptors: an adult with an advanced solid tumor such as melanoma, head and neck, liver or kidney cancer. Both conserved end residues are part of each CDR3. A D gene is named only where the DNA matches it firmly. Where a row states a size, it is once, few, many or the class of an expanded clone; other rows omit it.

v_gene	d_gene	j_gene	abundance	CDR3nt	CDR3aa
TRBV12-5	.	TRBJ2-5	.	TGTGCTAGTGGTTTGGCCCCTGACGGGCACAACCAAGAGACCCAGTACTTC	CASGLAPDGHNQETQYF
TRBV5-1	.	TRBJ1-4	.	TGCGCCAGCAGTTTTAGAGATAATGAAAAACTGTTTTTT	CASSFRDNEKLFF
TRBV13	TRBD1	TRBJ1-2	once	TGTGCCAGCAGCTCGGATTATCTAGGGGGACAGGTATTTGATGGCTACACCTTC	CASSSDYLGGQVFDGYTF
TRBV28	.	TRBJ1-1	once	TGTGCCAGCCGGGAGGACGGGAACACTGAAGCTTTCTTT	CASREDGNTEAFF
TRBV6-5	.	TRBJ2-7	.	TGTGCCAGCAGCCTTAACAGGAACTCCTACGAGCAGTACTTC	CASSLNRNSYEQYF
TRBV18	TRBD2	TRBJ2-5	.	TGTGCCAGCTCACTGTACCGGACTAGCGGGGGAGAGACCCAGTACTTC	CASSLYRTSGGETQYF
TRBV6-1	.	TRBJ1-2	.	TGTGCCAGCAGTGAAGGGTACTATGGCTACACCTTC	CASSEGYYGYTF
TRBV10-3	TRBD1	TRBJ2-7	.	TGTGCCATCAGTCCGGGACAGACACCTTACGAGCAGTACTTC	CAISPGQTPYEQYF
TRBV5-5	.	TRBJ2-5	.	TGTGCCAGCAGCTTGTTGGGCCAAGAGACCCAGTACTTC	CASSLLGQETQYF
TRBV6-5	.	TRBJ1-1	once	TGTGCCAGCAGTTACGGGCGACCGAACACTGAAGCTTTCTTT	CASSYGRPNTEAFF
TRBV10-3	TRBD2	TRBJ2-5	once	TGTGCCATCAGTGAGTCGAGGACTAGCGGGGGACAAGAGACCCAGTACTTC	CAISESRTSGGQETQYF
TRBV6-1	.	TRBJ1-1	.	TGTGCCAGCATCCCCCCCGGACACTTGAACACTGAAGCTTTCTTT	CASIPPGHLNTEAFF
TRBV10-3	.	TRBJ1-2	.	TGTGCCATCGACCCAGGGGAGGGCTATGGCTACACCTTC	CAIDPGEGYGYTF
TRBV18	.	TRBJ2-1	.	TGTGCCAGCTCACCACTGCAGGACTACAATGAGCAGTTCTTC	CASSPLQDYNEQFF
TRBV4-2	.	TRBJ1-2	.	TGTGCCAGCAGCCAAGATTCGGGCGCTCAGAGGGGCTACACCTTC	CASSQDSGAQRGYTF
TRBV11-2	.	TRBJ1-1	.	TGTGCCAGCAGCCTACCTCCCGGGGACCCGAGTCTTTTCTTT	CASSLPPGDPSLFF
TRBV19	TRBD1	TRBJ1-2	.	TGTGCCAGTAGCCTAGGGACAGGGGACCTCTATGGCTACACCTTC	CASSLGTGDLYGYTF
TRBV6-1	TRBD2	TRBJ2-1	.	TGTGCCAGCAGTGGTGGGGGGGGAGGTTACAATGAGCAGTTCTTC	CASSGGGGGYNEQFF
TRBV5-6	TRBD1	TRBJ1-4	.	TGTGCCAGCAGCCGATCGACAGGGAGATACGAAAAACTGTTTTTT	CASSRSTGRYEKLFF
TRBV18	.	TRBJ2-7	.	TGTGCCAGCTCACCGGGACTTACCTACGAGCAGTACTTC	CASSPGLTYEQYF
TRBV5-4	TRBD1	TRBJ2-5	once	TGTGCCAGCAGCCCTACGGGACAGCAAGAGACCCAGTACTTC	CASSPTGQQETQYF
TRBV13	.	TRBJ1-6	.	TGTGCCAGCAGCTTAGTTCGTACAACCCTCCACTTT	CASSLVRTTLHF
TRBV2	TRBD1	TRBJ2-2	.	TGTGCCAGCAGTGAAGCGCTGGACAGGGGAAATACCGGGGAGCTGTTTTTT	CASSEALDRGNTGELFF
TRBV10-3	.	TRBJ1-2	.	TGTGCCATCAGTGACTCGGGTTACGCTTACTATGGCTACACCTTC	CAISDSGYAYYGYTF